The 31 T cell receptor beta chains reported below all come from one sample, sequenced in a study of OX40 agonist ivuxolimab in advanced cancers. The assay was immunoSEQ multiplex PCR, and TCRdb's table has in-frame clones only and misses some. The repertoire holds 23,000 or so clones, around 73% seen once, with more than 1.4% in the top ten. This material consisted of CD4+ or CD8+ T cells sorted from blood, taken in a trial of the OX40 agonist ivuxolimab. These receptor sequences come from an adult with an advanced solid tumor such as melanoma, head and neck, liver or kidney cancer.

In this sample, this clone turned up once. The CDR3 loop is CASSWYLDSRKTEAFF. In DNA, the CDR3 is TGTGCCAGCAGTTGGTATTTGGATAGTAGGAAGACTGAAGCTTTCTTT. The chain couples TRBV28 to TRBJ1-1; the D is unclear. Germline values: CDR1 MDHEN, CDR2 SYDVKM. The CDR3 is 16 residues long. The ends were cut back, 4 bases at V and 5 bases at J, with 20 bases in the middle. Variable domain in full (rest from reference TRBV28 and TRBJ1-1): DVKVTQSSRYLVKRTGEKVFLECVQDMDHENMFWYRQDPGLGLRLIYFSYDVKMKEKGDIPEGYSVSREKKERFSLILESASTNQTSMYLCASSWYLDSRKTEAFFGQGTRLTVV.

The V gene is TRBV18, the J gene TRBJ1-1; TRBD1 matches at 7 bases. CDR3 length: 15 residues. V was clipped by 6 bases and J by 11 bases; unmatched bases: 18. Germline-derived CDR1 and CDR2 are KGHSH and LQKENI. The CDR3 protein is CASSSPGQRPAKAFF. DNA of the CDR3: TGTGCCAGCTCGTCGCCGGGACAGCGGCCTGCGAAGGCTTTCTTT.

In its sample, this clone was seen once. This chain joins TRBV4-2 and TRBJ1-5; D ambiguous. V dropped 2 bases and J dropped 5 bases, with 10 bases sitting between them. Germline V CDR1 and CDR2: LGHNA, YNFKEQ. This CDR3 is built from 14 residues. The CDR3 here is CASSQPGWDQPQHF. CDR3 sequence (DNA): TGTGCCAGCAGCCAACCTGGCTGGGATCAGCCCCAGCATTTT.

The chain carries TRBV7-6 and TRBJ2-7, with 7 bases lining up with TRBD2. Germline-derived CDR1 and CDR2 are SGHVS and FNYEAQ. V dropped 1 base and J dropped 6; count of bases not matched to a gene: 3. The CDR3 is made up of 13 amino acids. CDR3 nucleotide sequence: TGTGCCAGCAGCTTAGTGGGGGGGGGCGAGCAGTACTTC. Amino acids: CASSLVGGGEQYF.

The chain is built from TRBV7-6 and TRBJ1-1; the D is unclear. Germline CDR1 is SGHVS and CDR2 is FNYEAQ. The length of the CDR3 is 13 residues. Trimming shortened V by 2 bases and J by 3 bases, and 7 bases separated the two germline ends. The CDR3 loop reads CASSLQSYTEAFF. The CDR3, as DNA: TGTGCCAGCAGCTTACAGAGTTACACTGAAGCTTTCTTT. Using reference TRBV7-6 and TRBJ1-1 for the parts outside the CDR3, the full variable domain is GAGVSQSPRYKVTKRGQDVALRCDPISGHVSLYWYRQALGQGPEFLTYFNYEAQQDKSGLPNDRFSAERPEGSISTLTIQRTEQRDSAMYRCASSLQSYTEAFFGQGTRLTVV.

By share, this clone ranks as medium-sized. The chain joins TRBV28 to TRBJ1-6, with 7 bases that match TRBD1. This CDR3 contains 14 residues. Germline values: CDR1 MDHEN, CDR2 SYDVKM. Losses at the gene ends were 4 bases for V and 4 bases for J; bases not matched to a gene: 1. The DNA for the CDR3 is TGTGCCAGCAGTTCGGGACAGTATAATTCACCCCTCCACTTT. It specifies CASSSGQYNSPLHF. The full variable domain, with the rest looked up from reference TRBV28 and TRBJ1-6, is DVKVTQSSRYLVKRTGEKVFLECVQDMDHENMFWYRQDPGLGLRLIYFSYDVKMKEKGDIPEGYSVSREKKERFSLILESASTNQTSMYLCASSSGQYNSPLHFGNGTRLTVT.

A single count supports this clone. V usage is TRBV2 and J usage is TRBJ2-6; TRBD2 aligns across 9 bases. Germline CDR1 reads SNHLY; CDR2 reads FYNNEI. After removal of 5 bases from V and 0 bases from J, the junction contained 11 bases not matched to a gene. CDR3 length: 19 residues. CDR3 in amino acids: CASSSGLARLISGANVLTF. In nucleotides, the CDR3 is TGTGCCAGCAGTTCCGGACTAGCGCGACTCATCTCTGGGGCCAACGTCCTGACTTTC.

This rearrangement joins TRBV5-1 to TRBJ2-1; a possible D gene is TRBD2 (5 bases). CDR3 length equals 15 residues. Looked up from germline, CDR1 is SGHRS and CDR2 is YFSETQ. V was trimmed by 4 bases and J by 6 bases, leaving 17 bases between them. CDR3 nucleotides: TGCGCCAGCAGCCCGGTCGAGGGTCGGAGCAATGAGCAGTTCTTC. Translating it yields CASSPVEGRSNEQFF.

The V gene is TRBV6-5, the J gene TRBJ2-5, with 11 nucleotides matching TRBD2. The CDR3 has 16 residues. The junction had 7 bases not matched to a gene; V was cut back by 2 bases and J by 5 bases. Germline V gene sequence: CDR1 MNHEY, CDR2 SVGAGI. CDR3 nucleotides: TGTGCCAGCAGTTACCGTAGCGGGGGGGCCCACGAGACCCAGTACTTC. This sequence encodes CASSYRSGGAHETQYF.

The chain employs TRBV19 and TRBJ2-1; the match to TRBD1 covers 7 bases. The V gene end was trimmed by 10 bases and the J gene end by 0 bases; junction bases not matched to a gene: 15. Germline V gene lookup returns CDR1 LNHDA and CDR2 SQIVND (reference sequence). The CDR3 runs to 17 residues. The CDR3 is CATQTGKAGGSYNEQFF. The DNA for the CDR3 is TGTGCCACTCAGACAGGGAAGGCCGGCGGCTCCTACAATGAGCAGTTCTTC.

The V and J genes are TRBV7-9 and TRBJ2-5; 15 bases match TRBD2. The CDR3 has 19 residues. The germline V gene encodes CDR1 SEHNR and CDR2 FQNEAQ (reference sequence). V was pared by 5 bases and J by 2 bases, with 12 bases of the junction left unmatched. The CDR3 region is CASSRGLAGGGSAQETQYF. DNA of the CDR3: TGTGCCAGCAGCCGGGGACTAGCGGGAGGTGGGTCCGCGCAAGAGACCCAGTACTTC.

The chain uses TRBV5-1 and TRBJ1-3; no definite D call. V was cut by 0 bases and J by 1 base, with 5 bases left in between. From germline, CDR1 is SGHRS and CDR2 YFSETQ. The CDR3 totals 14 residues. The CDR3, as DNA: TGCGCCAGCAGCTTGGGAGGATCTGGAAACACCATATATTTT. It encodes CASSLGGSGNTIYF. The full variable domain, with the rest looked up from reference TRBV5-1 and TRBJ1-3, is KAGVTQTPRYLIKTRGQQVTLSCSPISGHRSVSWYQQTPGQGLQFLFEYFSETQRNKGNFPGRFSGRQFSNSRSEMNVSTLELGDSALYLCASSLGGSGNTIYFGEGSWLTVV.

CDR3 DNA: TGTGCCAGCATCAGGGTTTCTGAAGCTTTCTTT. Residues: CASIRVSEAFF. V and J are TRBV2 and TRBJ1-1; D perhaps matches TRBD1 (5 bases). Germline CDR1 is SNHLY and CDR2 is FYNNEI. The CDR3 runs 11 residues. The V and J ends lost 7 bases and 6 bases respectively, with 9 bases between them.

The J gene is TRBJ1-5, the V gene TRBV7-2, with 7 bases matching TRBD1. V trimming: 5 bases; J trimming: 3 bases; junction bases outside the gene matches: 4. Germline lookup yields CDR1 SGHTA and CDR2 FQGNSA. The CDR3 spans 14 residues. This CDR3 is CASSTGQLNQPQHF. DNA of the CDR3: TGTGCCAGCAGCACGGGACAGCTCAATCAGCCCCAGCATTTT. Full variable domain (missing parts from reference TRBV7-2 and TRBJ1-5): GAGVSQSPSNKVTEKGKDVELRCDPISGHTALYWYRQSLGQGLEFLIYFQGNSAPDKSGLPSDRFSAERTGGSVSTLTIQRTQQEDSAVYLCASSTGQLNQPQHFGDGTRLSIL.

CDR3 sequence (DNA): TGCGCCAGCATTCCCGGGACTAGCGGATACAATGAGCAGTTCTTC. It codes for CASIPGTSGYNEQFF. This rearrangement joins TRBV5-1 to TRBJ2-1; 11 bases are shared with TRBD2. Trimming took 6 bases from V and 4 from J; bases not matched to a gene: 6. Germline V CDR1 and CDR2: SGHRS, YFSETQ. The CDR3 is 15 amino acids.

The CDR3: CASSLESTTEAFF. CDR3 nucleotides: TGTGCCAGCAGCTTAGAGTCGACCACTGAAGCTTTCTTT. This rearrangement joins TRBV11-3 to TRBJ1-1, with D unresolved. Trimming took 0 bases from V and 4 from J, leaving 6 bases between them. Germline CDR1 SGHNT, CDR2 YENEEA. The CDR3 sequence is 13 residues long.

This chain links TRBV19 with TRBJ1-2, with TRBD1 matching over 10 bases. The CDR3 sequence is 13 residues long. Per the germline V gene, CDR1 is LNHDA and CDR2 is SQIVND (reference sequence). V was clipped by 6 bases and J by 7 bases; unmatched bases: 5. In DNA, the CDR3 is TGTGCCAGTAGCCGGACAGGGGGGGCTGGCTACACCTTC. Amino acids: CASSRTGGAGYTF.

The CDR3 spells CAWSVGAVVNTQYF. In nucleotides, the CDR3 is TGTGCCTGGAGTGTTGGGGCAGTGGTAAATACGCAGTATTTT. J is TRBJ2-3 and V is TRBV30, with D tentatively TRBD1 (5 bases). The germline CDR1 and CDR2 sequences are GTSNPN and SVGIG (reference sequence). The CDR3 has 14 residues. V gave up 0 bases and J gave up 7 bases, with 14 bases separating them.

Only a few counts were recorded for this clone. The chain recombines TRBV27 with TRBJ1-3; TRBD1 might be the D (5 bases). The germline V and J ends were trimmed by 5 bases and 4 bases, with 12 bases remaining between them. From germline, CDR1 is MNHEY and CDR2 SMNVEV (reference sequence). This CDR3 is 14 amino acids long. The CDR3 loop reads CASSIPGGGNTIYF. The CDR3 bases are TGTGCCAGCAGTATCCCCGGGGGGGGAAACACCATATATTTT.

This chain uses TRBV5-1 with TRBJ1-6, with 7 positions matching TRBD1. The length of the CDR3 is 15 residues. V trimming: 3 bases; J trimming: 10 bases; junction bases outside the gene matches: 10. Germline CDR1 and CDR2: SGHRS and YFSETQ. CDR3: CASSSLNTGDSPLHF. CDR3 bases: TGCGCCAGCAGCTCTTTAAACACAGGGGACTCACCCCTCCACTTT.

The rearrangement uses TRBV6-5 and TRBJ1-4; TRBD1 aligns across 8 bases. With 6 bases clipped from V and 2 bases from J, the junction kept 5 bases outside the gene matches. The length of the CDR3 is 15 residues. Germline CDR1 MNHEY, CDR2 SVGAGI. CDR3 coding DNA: TGTGCCAGCAGCGCCTCAGGGGGCACTAATGAAAAACTGTTTTTT. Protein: CASSASGGTNEKLFF.

This chain's CDR3 is CASSLEVSGFSGANVLTF. As DNA, the CDR3 is TGCGCCAGCAGCTTGGAAGTTAGCGGGTTCTCTGGGGCCAACGTCCTGACTTTC. The rearrangement uses TRBV5-1 and TRBJ2-6; 7 nucleotides align to TRBD2. Germline assignment: CDR1 SGHRS and CDR2 YFSETQ. J gave up 0 bases and V 0 bases, and 6 bases lay outside the gene matches. This CDR3 contains 18 residues. The whole variable domain, remainder taken from reference TRBV5-1 and TRBJ2-6, is KAGVTQTPRYLIKTRGQQVTLSCSPISGHRSVSWYQQTPGQGLQFLFEYFSETQRNKGNFPGRFSGRQFSNSRSEMNVSTLELGDSALYLCASSLEVSGFSGANVLTFGAGSRLTVL.

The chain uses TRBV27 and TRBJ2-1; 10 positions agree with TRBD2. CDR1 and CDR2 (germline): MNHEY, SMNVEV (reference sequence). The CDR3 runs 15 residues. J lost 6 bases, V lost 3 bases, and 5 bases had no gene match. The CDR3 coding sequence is TGTGCCAGCAGTTTCTTGTCTAGCGGGGGCAATGAGCAGTTCTTC. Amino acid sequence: CASSFLSSGGNEQFF.

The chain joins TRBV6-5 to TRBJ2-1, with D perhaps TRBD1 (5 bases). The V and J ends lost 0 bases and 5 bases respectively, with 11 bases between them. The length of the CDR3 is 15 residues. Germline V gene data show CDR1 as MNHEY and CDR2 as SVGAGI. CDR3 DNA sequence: TGTGCCAGCAGTTACTCACCCAAGGGGCACAATGAGCAGTTCTTC. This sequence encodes CASSYSPKGHNEQFF.

CDR3 residues: CAISERGPYNEQFF. Here the CDR3 DNA reads TGTGCCATCAGTGAGAGGGGGCCCTACAATGAGCAGTTCTTC. This chain uses TRBV10-3 with TRBJ2-1; 7 bases match TRBD1. Germline V gives CDR1 ENHRY, CDR2 SYGVKD. With V trimmed by 2 bases and J by 2 bases, 0 bases remained unmatched. CDR3 length equals 14 residues.

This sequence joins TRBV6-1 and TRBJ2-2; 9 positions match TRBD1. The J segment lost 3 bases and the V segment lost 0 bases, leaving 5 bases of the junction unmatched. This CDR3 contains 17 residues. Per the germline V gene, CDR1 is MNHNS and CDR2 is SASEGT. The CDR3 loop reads CASSEAGTGYYTGELFF. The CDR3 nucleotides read TGTGCCAGCAGTGAAGCGGGGACAGGGTACTACACCGGGGAGCTGTTTTTT.

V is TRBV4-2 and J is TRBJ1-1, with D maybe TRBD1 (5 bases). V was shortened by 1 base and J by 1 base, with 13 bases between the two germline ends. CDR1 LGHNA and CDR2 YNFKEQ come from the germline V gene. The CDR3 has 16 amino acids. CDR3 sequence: CASSQVGGQGNTEAFF. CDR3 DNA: TGTGCCAGCAGCCAAGTAGGAGGGCAGGGGAACACTGAAGCTTTCTTT.

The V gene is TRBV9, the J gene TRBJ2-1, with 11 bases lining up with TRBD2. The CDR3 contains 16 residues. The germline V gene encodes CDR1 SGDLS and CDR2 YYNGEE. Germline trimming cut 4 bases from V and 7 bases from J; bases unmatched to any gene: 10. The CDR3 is CASSPSGTSGRNEQFF. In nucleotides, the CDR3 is TGTGCCAGCAGCCCATCCGGGACTAGCGGTCGGAATGAGCAGTTCTTC.

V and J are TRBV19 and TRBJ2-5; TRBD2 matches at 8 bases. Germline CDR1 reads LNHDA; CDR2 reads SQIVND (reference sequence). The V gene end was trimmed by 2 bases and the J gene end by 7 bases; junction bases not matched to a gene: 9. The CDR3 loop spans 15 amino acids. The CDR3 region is CASSISGGPRATQYF. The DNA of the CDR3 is TGTGCCAGTAGTATATCGGGGGGGCCACGGGCGACCCAGTACTTC. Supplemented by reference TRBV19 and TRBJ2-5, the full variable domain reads DGGITQSPKYLFRKEGQNVTLSCEQNLNHDAMYWYRQDPGQGLRLIYYSQIVNDFQKGDIAEGYSVSREKKESFPLTVTSAQKNPTAFYLCASSISGGPRATQYFGPGTRLLVL.

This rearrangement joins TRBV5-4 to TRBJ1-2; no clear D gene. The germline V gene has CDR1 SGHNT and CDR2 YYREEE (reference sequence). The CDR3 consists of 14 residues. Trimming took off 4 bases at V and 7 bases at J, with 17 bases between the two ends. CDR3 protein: CASSRTSGQTGYTF. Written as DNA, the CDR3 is TGTGCCAGCAGCCGGACCTCGGGCCAGACTGGCTACACCTTC.

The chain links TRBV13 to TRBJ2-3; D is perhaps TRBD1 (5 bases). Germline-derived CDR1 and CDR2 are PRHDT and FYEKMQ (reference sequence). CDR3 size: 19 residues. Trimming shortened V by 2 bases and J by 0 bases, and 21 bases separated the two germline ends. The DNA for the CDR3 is TGTGCCAGCAGCTTATCTTTGGGGCATTCTGGGGTTAGCACAGATACGCAGTATTTT. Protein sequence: CASSLSLGHSGVSTDTQYF.